This paragraph covers one T cell receptor (beta chain) sequence. The sample comes from a study of blood T cell repertoires in COVID-19. Overall study: The study drew acute and convalescent COVID-19 samples from the United States, Italy and Spain.

Measured with immunoSEQ multiplex PCR; TCRdb has only the in-frame clones, and not every one. The sample has 200,000 to 300,000 clones, just under 85% seen once; the top ten hold roughly a tenth. V was clipped by 4 bases and J by 6 bases; unmatched bases: 5. The CDR3 is made up of 14 amino acids. From germline, CDR1 is MGHRA and CDR2 YSYEKL. This receptor was obtained from a woman older than 75 with acute or convalescent COVID-19. The chain has TRBV4-1 and TRBJ1-4; TRBD1 aligns across 7 bases. Input material: peripheral blood. The CDR3 DNA reads as TGCGCCAGCAGCCCCGGGACAGTCGATGAAAAACTGTTTTTT. It encodes CASSPGTVDEKLFF.